This paragraph covers one TCR beta chain sequence. The data were obtained in a study of T cell responses to AZD1222 COVID-19 vaccine. Some clones are missing from TCRdb's copy, which holds only in-frame ones; the method was immunoSEQ multiplex PCR. The sample shows approximately 85,000 clones, about 86% of them seen only once. The receptor's source is an adult in good health. Specimen: peripheral blood, collected on day 0 of AZD1222 vaccination.

CDR3 sequence: CASSQERTTSSYNEQFF. The CDR3 coding sequence is TGCGCCAGCAGCCAAGAACGGACAACGAGCTCCTACAATGAGCAGTTCTTC. V gene TRBV4-1 combines with J gene TRBJ2-1; D might be TRBD1 (5 bases). Looked up from germline, CDR1 is MGHRA and CDR2 is YSYEKL. V lost 0 bases, J lost 0 bases, and 12 bases lay in between. This CDR3 is built from 17 residues.